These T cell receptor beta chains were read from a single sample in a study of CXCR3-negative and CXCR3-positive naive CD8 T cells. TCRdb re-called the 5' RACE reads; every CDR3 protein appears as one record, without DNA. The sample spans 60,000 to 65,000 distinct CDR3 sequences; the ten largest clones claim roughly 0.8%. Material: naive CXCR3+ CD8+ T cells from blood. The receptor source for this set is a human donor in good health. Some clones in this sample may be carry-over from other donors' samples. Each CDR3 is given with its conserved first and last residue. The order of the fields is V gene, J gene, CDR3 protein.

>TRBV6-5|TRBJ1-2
CASSLDRQAADGYTF
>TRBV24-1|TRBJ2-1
CATSDLETLSYNEQFF
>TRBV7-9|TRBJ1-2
CASLGQEGRYGYTF
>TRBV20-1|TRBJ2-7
CSAEGGSGLYEQYF
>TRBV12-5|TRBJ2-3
CASVAGGIGDTQYF
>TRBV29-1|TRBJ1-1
CSVDRGVDTEAFF
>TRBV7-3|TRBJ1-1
CASSFSQRTEAFF
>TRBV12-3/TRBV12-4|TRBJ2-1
CASRLGKRDTNNEQFF
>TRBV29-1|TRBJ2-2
CSVELDGATGELFF
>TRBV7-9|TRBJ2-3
CASSPPWQFSTDTQYF